These 25 T cell receptor beta chains share one sample of origin, sequenced in a study of Ad26.COV2.S vaccination and SARS-CoV-2 variants. Profiled with immunoSEQ multiplex PCR; TCRdb holds only in-frame clones, not every one. This table holds around 350,000 clones, 92% found once. Sample: peripheral blood, taken after recovery from COVID-19. These receptors were taken from a human donor who had recovered from COVID-19.

Comment on this clone: Other DNA sequences from this sample encode an identical CDR3 as well. The rearrangement joins TRBV6-5 to TRBJ2-1; a weak D match, TRBD2 (6 bases). Germline values: CDR1 MNHEY, CDR2 SVGAGI. Deletions cut 0 bases from V and 0 bases from J, with 6 bases between. CDR3 length equals 15 residues. In nucleotides, the CDR3 is TGTGCCAGCAGTTACTCCGGGAGCTCCTACAATGAGCAGTTCTTC. This gives the protein CASSYSGSSYNEQFF.

DNA of the CDR3: TGTGCCAGCAGCCCACCAGGGGGGGGAGAAAAACTGTTTTTT. Encoded protein: CASSPPGGGEKLFF. The V gene is TRBV3-1 (or the pseudogene TRBV3-2), the J gene TRBJ1-4, with TRBD1 matching over 7 bases. Trimming removed 4 bases from V and 8 bases from J; junction bases left unmatched: 7. Looked up from germline, CDR1 is LGHDT and CDR2 is YNNKEL (reference sequence). The CDR3 consists of 14 residues.

The chain recombines TRBV7-3 with TRBJ2-7, with 7 positions matching TRBD2. Germline CDR1 and CDR2: SGHTA and FQGTGA. The CDR3 is 15 amino acids. The V segment lost 0 bases and the J segment 2 bases; nucleotides outside the gene matches: 4. The CDR3 DNA reads TGTGCCAGCAGCTTAACCGGCGGGGGAGCCTACGAGCAGTACTTC. This encodes CASSLTGGGAYEQYF.

This chain links TRBV27 with TRBJ2-5, with TRBD2 as a possible D gene (7 bases). CDR1 is MNHEY, CDR2 SMNVEV, per germline (reference sequence). CDR3 length: 16 amino acids. Between the trimmed V and J ends, which lost 5 bases and 1 base, there was a span of 17 bases. The CDR3, as DNA: TGTGCCAGCAGTAACCGGGGCGGGGGCTTCCAAGAGACCCAGTACTTC. It translates to CASSNRGGGFQETQYF.

The chain recombines TRBV2 with TRBJ2-2, with 11 bases lining up with TRBD1. Germline values: CDR1 SNHLY, CDR2 FYNNEI. V was pared by 7 bases and J by 5 bases, with 6 bases of the junction left unmatched. The CDR3 is 15 amino acids. CDR3 sequence: CASMGQGVGTGELFF. CDR3 nucleotide sequence: TGTGCCAGCATGGGACAGGGGGTGGGGACCGGGGAGCTGTTTTTT.

The gene calls are TRBV9 and TRBJ1-2; perhaps TRBD1 as D (5 bases). The V gene's germline CDR1 is SGDLS and CDR2 YYNGEE. V shed 2 bases and J shed 4 bases, with 21 bases lying between them. The CDR3 has 17 amino acids. CDR3 nucleotides: TGTGCCAGCAGCGTTACAGGTGAACCCTCCTCTAGCTATGGCTACACCTTC. It is translated as CASSVTGEPSSSYGYTF. Full variable domain (remainder filled in from reference TRBV9 and TRBJ1-2): DSGVTQTPKHLITATGQRVTLRCSPRSGDLSVYWYQQSLDQGLQFLIQYYNGEERAKGNILERFSAQQFPDLHSELNLSSLELGDSALYFCASSVTGEPSSSYGYTFGSGTRLTVV.

The chain has TRBV14 and TRBJ2-1, with 9 bases matching TRBD2. The germline V gene has CDR1 SGHDN and CDR2 FVKESK. J was trimmed by 5 bases and V by 2 bases; bases with no gene match: 7. CDR3 length equals 16 residues. The CDR3 nucleotides read TGTGCCAGCAGCCAACTAGCGGGAATAATTAACAATGAGCAGTTCTTC. It is translated as CASSQLAGIINNEQFF.

The chain employs TRBV7-9 and TRBJ2-7; D unresolved. Germline V gene sequence: CDR1 SEHNR, CDR2 FQNEAQ (reference sequence). The CDR3 consists of 15 residues. Trimming stripped 4 bases from V and 4 bases from J, with 17 bases between. CDR3 sequence (DNA): TGTGCCAGCAGCTGGAGTACTAACTTTGGGTACGAGCAGTACTTC. Its protein is CASSWSTNFGYEQYF.

A note on this clone: One junction end disagrees with the germline gene, perhaps due to a read error. This chain connects TRBV28 to TRBJ2-7; maybe TRBD1 (6 bases). CDR3 length equals 11 residues. CDR1 MDHEN and CDR2 SYDVKM come from the germline V gene. The CDR3 coding sequence is TGTGCCAGCAGCTTTACAGGGTGGTTTGTCTTC. This codes for CASSFTGWFVF.

The chain is built from TRBV7-2 and TRBJ2-7; possible D gene TRBD2, 5 bases. The CDR3 has 13 residues. The germline CDR1 and CDR2 sequences are SGHTA and FQGNSA. Trimming removed 4 bases from V and 3 bases from J, with 10 bases in between. The CDR3 DNA follows: TGTGCCAGCAGCTCGAACGGGGTCTACGAGCAGTACTTC. This sequence encodes CASSSNGVYEQYF.

J is TRBJ1-2 and V is TRBV12-3 or TRBV12-4; perhaps TRBD1 as D (5 bases). The CDR3 has 12 residues. V lost 5 bases and J 4 bases, leaving 8 bases between the germline ends. Here the CDR3 reads CASSVTGYGYTF. CDR3 in DNA: TGTGCCAGCAGTGTTACAGGCTATGGCTACACCTTC.

V and J are TRBV15 and TRBJ1-5; D unclear. This CDR3 is built from 14 residues. Trimming left V 3 bases short and J 3 bases short, with 9 bases between. Germline CDR1 is LNHNV and CDR2 is YYDKDF (reference sequence). The CDR3 bases are TGTGCCACCAGCAGGCCGGGGTCCAATCAGCCCCAGCATTTT. Its translation: CATSRPGSNQPQHF. The variable domain in full, completed from reference TRBV15 and TRBJ1-5, reads DAMVIQNPRYQVTQFGKPVTLSCSQTLNHNVMYWYQQKSSQAPKLLFHYYDKDFNNEADTPDNFQSRRPNTSFCFLDIRSPGLGDTAMYLCATSRPGSNQPQHFGDGTRLSIL.

In this sample, this clone turned up a few times. This sequence joins TRBV25-1 and TRBJ1-4, with D possibly TRBD1 on 5 matching bases. Trimming took 2 bases from V and 0 from J, leaving 13 bases between them. The germline V gene has CDR1 MGHDK and CDR2 SYGVNS. CDR3 length: 17 residues. This CDR3 reads CASSELPTDPTNEKLFF. The CDR3 DNA is TGTGCCAGCAGTGAACTACCGACAGATCCAACTAATGAAAAACTGTTTTTT.

This sequence joins TRBV6-5 and TRBJ1-1; no clear D. CDR1 and CDR2 (germline): MNHEY, SVGAGI. The ends were cut back, 6 bases at V and 4 bases at J, with 6 bases in the middle. CDR3 length: 11 amino acids. In DNA form, the CDR3 reads TGTGCCAGCAGCCATGGCACTGAAGCTTTCTTT. This encodes CASSHGTEAFF.

The J gene is TRBJ1-2, the V gene TRBV9; tentative D call: TRBD1 (6 bases). Trimming stripped 0 bases from V and 7 bases from J, with 7 bases between. In germline, CDR1 is SGDLS, CDR2 YYNGEE. This CDR3 contains 12 residues. The CDR3 nucleotides are TGTGCCAGCAGCGTAGGGACAGCTGGCTACACCTTC. It encodes CASSVGTAGYTF.

The chain carries TRBV20-1 and TRBJ1-5, with unresolved D. Germline V gene sequence: CDR1 DFQATT, CDR2 SNEGSKA (reference sequence). The CDR3 has 15 residues. V was cut by 3 bases and J by 0 bases, with 12 bases left in between. Here the CDR3 reads CSASRPVDSNQPQHF. CDR3 bases: TGCAGTGCTAGTCGTCCGGTTGATAGCAATCAGCCCCAGCATTTT.

This clone occurred once. V is TRBV12-3 or TRBV12-4 and J is TRBJ1-1; 7 bases match TRBD1. CDR3 length: 13 residues. V gave up 6 bases and J gave up 2 bases; unmatched junction bases: 3. The CDR3 DNA is TGTGCCAGCAGAAGACAGGGAAACACTGAAGCTTTCTTT. This codes for CASRRQGNTEAFF.

The J gene is TRBJ1-2, the V gene TRBV19; TRBD1 aligns across 8 bases. Unmatched junction bases numbered 20, after V lost 6 bases and J lost 8 bases. CDR1 and CDR2 (germline): LNHDA, SQIVND (reference sequence). The CDR3 length is 17 residues. CDR3 nucleotide sequence: TGTGCCAGTAGCGCCCGGACAGGGTTGAATAGGGTTGTGGGCTACACCTTC. The encoded protein is CASSARTGLNRVVGYTF. Combining the CDR3 with reference TRBV19 and TRBJ1-2 gives the whole variable domain DGGITQSPKYLFRKEGQNVTLSCEQNLNHDAMYWYRQDPGQGLRLIYYSQIVNDFQKGDIAEGYSVSREKKESFPLTVTSAQKNPTAFYLCASSARTGLNRVVGYTFGSGTRLTVV.

This clone was counted a single time. This rearrangement joins TRBV27 to TRBJ2-7; TRBD2 is a possible D gene (6 bases). The CDR3 contains 16 residues. Germline lookup yields CDR1 MNHEY and CDR2 SMNVEV (reference sequence). The V and J ends lost 4 bases and 2 bases respectively, with 18 bases between them. The CDR3 loop reads CASSSLAGRIAYEQYF. The CDR3 nucleotides are TGTGCCAGCAGTTCCCTCGCGGGACGCATAGCCTACGAGCAGTACTTC.

The CDR3 nucleotides read TGTGCTAGTGGTCCCGTAGAGGGAGACTATGGCTACACCTTC. Encoded protein: CASGPVEGDYGYTF. The genes are TRBV12-5 and TRBJ1-2; D remains ambiguous. The germline V gene encodes CDR1 LGHNT and CDR2 FRNRAP. The V end was cut by 5 bases, the J end by 3 bases, with 13 bases between. The length of the CDR3 is 14 residues.

V and J are TRBV13 and TRBJ1-6; TRBD1 matches 8 bases. CDR3 length equals 15 residues. V was clipped by 4 bases and J by 5 bases; unmatched bases: 4. Germline V gives CDR1 PRHDT, CDR2 FYEKMQ (reference sequence). The CDR3 coding sequence is TGTGCCAGCAGCTGGACAGGGTCCCATAATTCACCCCTCCACTTT. Protein: CASSWTGSHNSPLHF.

This chain joins TRBV6-1 and TRBJ2-1; 10 bases match TRBD2. J gave up 3 bases and V 3 bases, and 2 bases lay outside the gene matches. This CDR3 has 15 amino acids. Germline V gene data show CDR1 as MNHNS and CDR2 as SASEGT. Here the CDR3 reads CASSETSGHYNEQFF. CDR3 coding DNA: TGTGCCAGCAGTGAGACTAGCGGGCACTACAATGAGCAGTTCTTC.

The chain couples TRBV5-4 to TRBJ1-1; D gene unclear. The V end was cut by 4 bases, the J end by 1 base, with 11 bases between. Per germline, CDR1 SGHNT and CDR2 YYREEE (reference sequence). This CDR3 is built from 14 residues. CDR3 region: CASSPRTANTEAFF. The DNA for the CDR3 is TGTGCCAGCAGCCCACGGACGGCGAACACTGAAGCTTTCTTT. The full variable domain, with the rest looked up from reference TRBV5-4 and TRBJ1-1, is ETGVTQSPTHLIKTRGQQVTLRCSSQSGHNTVSWYQQALGQGPQFIFQYYREEENGRGNFPPRFSGLQFPNYSSELNVNALELDDSALYLCASSPRTANTEAFFGQGTRLTVV.

The rearrangement links TRBV7-2 to TRBJ2-5; either TRBD1 or TRBD2 may fit D (5 bases each). There are 15 residues in the CDR3. Between the trimmed V and J ends, which lost 2 bases and 3 bases, there was a span of 13 bases. Germline V gene data show CDR1 as SGHTA and CDR2 as FQGNSA. The CDR3 nucleotides are TGTGCCAGCAGCTTAATGGGCAGGGAGAAAGAGACCCAGTACTTC. It encodes CASSLMGREKETQYF.

The rearrangement uses TRBV6-5 and TRBJ2-7, with D unresolved. The germline gives CDR1 MNHEY, CDR2 SVGAGI. This CDR3 is built from 12 residues. The V and J ends lost 6 bases and 2 bases respectively, with 8 bases between them. The CDR3 reads CASRHFPYEQYF. The CDR3 nucleotides read TGTGCCAGCAGACATTTCCCCTACGAGCAGTACTTC.